This T cell receptor beta chain was sequenced for a study of blood T cells in healthy people across ages. The CDR3 extends over 15 amino acids. Germline V gene data show CDR1 as SEHNR and CDR2 as FQNEAQ (reference sequence). V was trimmed by 7 bases and J by 5 bases, leaving 20 bases between them. It was with a sample-barcoded 5' primer and a J-beta primer mix that a second PCR of roughly 7 to 12 cycles was run. Each cDNA molecule received a tag from a template-switch adaptor that had 12 random nucleotides. Sequencing of every sample gave 3 million or more CDR3-containing paired-end reads. TCRdb recomputed calls from the 5' RACE reads with MiXCR, one row per CDR3 protein. The sample carries roughly 700,000 distinct CDR3 sequences, about 52% recorded once.

J is TRBJ1-2 and V is TRBV7-9; D is ambiguous. The sample comprised blood. The sequence came from a woman aged 55-75 years in good health. CDR3 bases: TGTGCCAGCATCTCTGCCCGCGATTGGGCGTATGGCTACACCTTC. It specifies CASISARDWAYGYTF.